The T cell receptor beta chain under discussion was sequenced for a study of OX40 agonist ivuxolimab in advanced cancers. Study-wide background: There were three patients with partial responses, one having hepatocellular carcinoma and two cutaneous melanoma. General study results and limits: Compared with others, partial responders at 0.1-3.0 mg/kg displayed clonal expansion among the lowest. Both CD4+ and CD8+ T cell populations in blood had undergone clonal expansion by week 6 at 0.1 to 3.0 mg/kg.

Germline CDR1 and CDR2: KGHSH and LQKENI. There are 16 residues in the CDR3. V was pared by 3 bases and J by 0 bases, with 12 bases between. A history of autoimmune disease or systemic immunosuppression excluded patients. The protocol was immunoSEQ multiplex PCR, while the TCRdb copy is restricted to in-frame clones and leaves out a portion. The profile shows roughly 66,000 clones, 80% of them singletons. Turning to this clone: The antigen remains undetermined.

The chain has TRBV18 and TRBJ2-4, with no clear D. This TCR came from an adult with an advanced solid tumor such as melanoma, head and neck, liver or kidney cancer. Sequenced material: CD4+ or CD8+ T cells sorted from blood, taken in a trial of the OX40 agonist ivuxolimab. CDR3 region: CASSPQEVLAKNIQYF. CDR3 coding DNA: TGTGCCAGCTCACCCCAAGAGGTCCTAGCCAAAAACATTCAGTACTTC.